The 5 T cell receptor beta chains below were found in one sample sequenced in a study of blood T cell repertoires in COVID-19. Repertoires were generated with immunoSEQ multiplex PCR, while TCRdb's copy carries only in-frame clones and drops some. The profile covers a few hundred thousand clones, with around 86% appearing a single time and around 3.6% taken by the ten largest. Specimen: peripheral blood. These receptors were obtained from a man younger than 30 with active or convalescent COVID-19.

This clone is a singleton in its sample. CDR3 sequence reads: CASRITGGDTGELFF. CDR3 DNA sequence: TGCGCCAGCAGGATAACAGGGGGCGACACCGGGGAGCTGTTTTTT. The chain has TRBV5-1 and TRBJ2-2; 9 nucleotides line up with TRBD1. Germline V CDR1 and CDR2: SGHRS, YFSETQ. V was clipped by 5 bases and J by 3 bases; unmatched bases: 5. This CDR3 has 15 amino acids.

CDR3 amino acids: CASQGATDQPQHF. The CDR3 nucleotides read TGTGCCAGCCAGGGGGCGACTGATCAGCCCCAGCATTTT. The J gene is TRBJ1-5, the V gene TRBV25-1, with 8 bases identical to TRBD1. Trimming cost V 8 bases and J 5 bases; bases outside gene matches: 5. The V gene's germline CDR1 is MGHDK and CDR2 SYGVNS. CDR3 length equals 13 residues. Using reference TRBV25-1 and TRBJ1-5 for the parts outside the CDR3, the full variable domain is EADIYQTPRYLVIGTGKKITLECSQTMGHDKMYWYQQDPGMELHLIHYSYGVNSTEKGDLSSESTVSRIRTEHFPLTLESARPSHTSQYLCASQGATDQPQHFGDGTRLSIL.

CDR3 protein: CASSPRAGGPNEQFF. CDR3 nucleotide sequence: TGTGCCAGCAGCCCCCGGGCGGGGGGCCCCAATGAGCAGTTCTTC. V usage is TRBV9 and J usage is TRBJ2-1; 8 bases match TRBD2. The CDR3 sequence is 15 residues long. Germline CDR1 is SGDLS and CDR2 is YYNGEE. V lost 4 bases and J lost 6; bases outside the gene matches: 9.

V is TRBV2 and J is TRBJ1-3; D gene ambiguous. Germline V gene lookup returns CDR1 SNHLY and CDR2 FYNNEI. The CDR3 sequence is 13 residues long. Trimming pared 4 bases from V and 7 bases from J, leaving 11 bases between. CDR3 protein: CASSGFLENTIYF. CDR3 nucleotide sequence: TGTGCCAGCAGTGGGTTTCTTGAGAACACCATATATTTT.

This clone was seen more than once but under ten times. The gene calls are TRBV3-1 (or the pseudogene TRBV3-2) and TRBJ1-1; D gene ambiguous. CDR1 LGHDT and CDR2 YNNKEL come from the germline V gene (reference sequence). Trimming left V 0 bases short and J 10 bases short, with 15 bases between. CDR3 size: 14 residues. CDR3 residues: CASSQEPQNRIAFF. The CDR3 DNA follows: TGTGCCAGCAGCCAAGAACCACAGAATAGAATAGCTTTCTTT.